This TCR beta chain was obtained from a study of blood T cell repertoires in COVID-19. The CDR3 is 14 amino acids. V shed 1 base and J shed 4 bases, with 7 bases lying between them. CDR1 and CDR2 from the germline V gene are SEHNR and FQNEAQ (reference sequence). The protocol was immunoSEQ multiplex PCR, while the TCRdb copy is restricted to in-frame clones and leaves out a portion. The sample records 400,000 to 450,000 clones, around 90% being singletons. The V gene is TRBV7-9, the J gene TRBJ2-2, with D unresolved. The TCR sequence derives from a man younger than 35 with COVID-19, enrolled during active disease. The sequencing input was peripheral blood. The CDR3 loop reads CASSLGHPTGELFF. In DNA form, the CDR3 reads TGTGCCAGCAGCTTAGGGCACCCCACCGGGGAGCTGTTTTTT.